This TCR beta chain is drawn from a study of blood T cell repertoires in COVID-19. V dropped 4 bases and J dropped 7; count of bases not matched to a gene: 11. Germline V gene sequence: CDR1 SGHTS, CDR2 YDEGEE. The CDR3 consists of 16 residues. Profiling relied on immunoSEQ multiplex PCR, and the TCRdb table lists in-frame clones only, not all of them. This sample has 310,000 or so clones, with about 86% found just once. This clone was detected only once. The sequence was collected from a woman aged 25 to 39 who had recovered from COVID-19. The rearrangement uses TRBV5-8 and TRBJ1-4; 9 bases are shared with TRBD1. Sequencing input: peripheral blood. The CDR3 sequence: CASSPSAGQGGEKLFF. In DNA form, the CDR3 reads TGTGCCAGCAGCCCATCGGCGGGACAGGGTGGTGAAAAACTGTTTTTT.